A selection of T cell receptor beta chains follows, all from one sample in a study of shared clonotypes between healthy human individuals. The data were produced by immunoSEQ multiplex PCR, yet TCRdb's version contains in-frame clones alone and is incomplete. Counted here are some 380,000 clones, just over 95% occurring once; the ten biggest clones make up approximately 0.32%. Sequencing input: memory CD8+ T cells sorted from blood. These receptor sequences come from a man aged 30 to 39 in good health. The CDR3 runs from the conserved cysteine through the conserved F or W. The D gene is left open where the match is weak. A clone size is listed for some rows: how often the clone was seen (once, few, many), or a class if it is expanded.

TRBV23-1	once	TRBD1	TRBJ2-7	TGCGCCAGCAGTCCCGACCGGGACAGGGTTTTTGGGAGCTCCTACGAGCAGTACTTC	CASSPDRDRVFGSSYEQYF
TRBV28	.	TRBD1	TRBJ1-1	TGTGCCAGCAGGGGGACAGGGGGCCCGATGAACACTGAAGCTTTCTTT	CASRGTGGPMNTEAFF
TRBV6-6	once	.	TRBJ1-2	TGTGCCAGCAGGGACCACCATGCGCCCCTTTACTATGGCTACACCTTC	CASRDHHAPLYYGYTF
TRBV11-2	.	TRBD2	TRBJ2-7	TGTGCCAGCAGCTCCCGGACTAGCGGGAAGCAGTCCTACGAGCAGTACTTC	CASSSRTSGKQSYEQYF
TRBV9	.	.	TRBJ2-1	TGTGCCAGCAGCGGTGAACGGGGTTGGAATAATGAGCAGTTCTTC	CASSGERGWNNEQFF
TRBV4-1	.	.	TRBJ2-3	TGCGCCAGCAGCCGTAGACCGGGACTGGTCACAGATACGCAGTATTTT	CASSRRPGLVTDTQYF
TRBV19	.	.	TRBJ1-2	TGTGCCAGTAGTATAGGGGACCTTAACTATGGCTACACCTTC	CASSIGDLNYGYTF
TRBV28	.	TRBD1	TRBJ1-1	TGTGCCAGCAGTTACAGGGGGAGCACTGAAGCTTTCTTT	CASSYRGSTEAFF
TRBV28	.	.	TRBJ2-7	TGTGCCAGCAGGCGGAGCTACGAGCAGTACTTC	CASRRSYEQYF
TRBV5-4	.	.	TRBJ2-1	TGTGCCAGCAGCTCCCGGGACCAGCCCTACAATGAGCAGTTCTTC	CASSSRDQPYNEQFF
TRBV5-5	.	TRBD2	TRBJ2-7	TGTGCCAGCAGCTTTACGGGCGGGGGCTACGAGCAGTACTTC	CASSFTGGGYEQYF
TRBV2	.	TRBD2	TRBJ2-2	TGTGCCAGCAGTGAAAGGTCGGGAGGCACCGGGGAGCTGTTTTTT	CASSERSGGTGELFF
TRBV30	.	.	TRBJ2-7	TGTGCCTGGAGTATAGAACTAGCTCGCGAGCAGTACTTC	CAWSIELAREQYF
TRBV25-1	.	.	TRBJ2-1	TGTGCCAGCAGTGAATACAGGGGACCCTACAATGAGCAGTTCTTC	CASSEYRGPYNEQFF
TRBV7-8	.	.	TRBJ2-4	TGTGCCAGCAGCCCCTGGAGGGGTCAGGACATTCAGTACTTC	CASSPWRGQDIQYF
TRBV5-5	.	TRBD2	TRBJ2-7	TGTGCCAGCAGATTAAGGACTAGCGGGGCCTACGAGCAGTACTTC	CASRLRTSGAYEQYF
TRBV7-6	.	.	TRBJ2-2	TGTGCCAGCAGCTTAATTGGGTGGACCGGGGAGCTGTTTTTT	CASSLIGWTGELFF
TRBV2	once	.	TRBJ2-1	TGTGCCAGCAGTGTACAGTACAATGAGCAGTTCTTC	CASSVQYNEQFF
TRBV6-6	.	.	TRBJ2-3	TGTGCCAGCAGTCCGGGGGCAGATACGCAGTATTTT	CASSPGADTQYF
TRBV20-1	few	.	TRBJ2-1	TGCAGTGCTAGTGAGCAGTTCTTC	CSASEQFF
TRBV11-3	.	.	TRBJ2-1	TGTGCCAGCAGCTTAGCCAATGAGCAGTTCTTC	CASSLANEQFF
TRBV27	.	TRBD2	TRBJ2-2	TGTGCCAGCTCCCTCCGAGCGGGAGGGACCGGGGAGCTGTTTTTT	CASSLRAGGTGELFF
TRBV2	.	TRBD1	TRBJ2-5	TGTGCCAGCAGTGTCGGGACAGGGGGCCCAGAGACCCAGTACTTC	CASSVGTGGPETQYF
TRBV9	.	.	TRBJ2-5	TGTGCCAGCAGTAGGGGAAAAGAGACCCAGTACTTC	CASSRGKETQYF
TRBV5-3	.	TRBD1	TRBJ2-7	TGTGCCAGAGGACGGACAGGGGGCGAATCCCCCTCCTACGAGCAGTACTTC	CARGRTGGESPSYEQYF
TRBV28	.	.	TRBJ2-7	TGTGCCAGCAGTTTAAGTTCCTACGAGCAGTACTTC	CASSLSSYEQYF
TRBV4-2	.	.	TRBJ2-2	TGTGCCAGCAGCCAAGATCGATTTCCCGGACGAGACACCGGGGAGCTGTTTTTT	CASSQDRFPGRDTGELFF
TRBV27	.	.	TRBJ2-2	TGTGCCAGCAGGAAACGACAGGCGAACACCGGGGAGCTGTTTTTT	CASRKRQANTGELFF
TRBV7-6	.	.	TRBJ2-7	TGTGCCAGCAGCTTAGGTATAGGGTGGGCCTACGAGCAGTACTTC	CASSLGIGWAYEQYF
TRBV29-1	.	.	TRBJ2-7	TGCAGCGTTCACGACTCCTACGAGCAGTACTTC	CSVHDSYEQYF
TRBV30	.	.	TRBJ2-7	TGTGCCTGGAGTGGTCAGGGTGGATCCTACGAGCAGTACTTC	CAWSGQGGSYEQYF